This TCR beta chain is from a study of blood T cells in healthy people across ages. Of note for this clonotype: The junction does not match germline at one end; this may be a read error.

Primers used in a second PCR of about 6 to 11 cycles were a sample-barcoded 5' primer and a J-beta primer mix. One entry per CDR3 protein, called by TCRdb with MiXCR from the 5' RACE reads. The repertoire consists of hundreds of thousands of distinct CDR3 sequences, with 45% to 55% occurring once and the leading ten covering 20% to 25%. Sequenced sample: blood. This sequence was found in an elderly man in good health.

The CDR3 bases are TGTGCTAGCAGCACTGCAGGGAAGAAAGAGACCCAGTACTTC. It is translated as CASSTAGKKETQYF. The chain combines TRBV7-7 with TRBJ2-7; D possibly corresponds to TRBD1 (5 bases). The better agreement between TRBJ2-5 and the DNA end casts doubt on the J call. Germline CDR1 SSHAT, CDR2 FNYEAQ (reference sequence). The CDR3 spans 14 residues.